The sequence of this T cell receptor (beta chain) was determined in a study of stem cell transplantation in POMP-related autoinflammatory disease. Overall study: Before transplant: CD4+ naive skewing, low CD8+ proportions, reduced cytokine secretion.

As regards this clone: Its matching antigen is unknown.

The CDR3 totals 13 residues. CDR1 is SGHRS and CDR2 is YFSETQ in the germline V gene. After removal of 4 bases from V and 6 bases from J, the junction contained 6 bases not matched to a gene. Study results and limitations: Fewer unique TRB V-J gene pairings were identified in patients with PRAID. In patients with PRAID, every analyzed T-cell subset tended to show lower diversity and higher clonality.

Produced via immunoSEQ multiplex PCR; TCRdb's table is partial and in-frame only. The sample contains some 68,000 clones, roughly 91% of which appear only once. The sequence was collected from a human patient with POMP-related autoinflammation and immune dysregulation (PRAID). Some T cells may trace back to the graft donor. Sample: CD4+ T cells from PBMCs, taken after stem cell transplantation. The rearrangement links TRBV5-1 to TRBJ2-7, with 8 bases identical to TRBD2. In nucleotides, the CDR3 is TGCGCCAGCAGCCCGGACGGGACTAGCGAGCAGTACGTC. It codes for CASSPDGTSEQYV.